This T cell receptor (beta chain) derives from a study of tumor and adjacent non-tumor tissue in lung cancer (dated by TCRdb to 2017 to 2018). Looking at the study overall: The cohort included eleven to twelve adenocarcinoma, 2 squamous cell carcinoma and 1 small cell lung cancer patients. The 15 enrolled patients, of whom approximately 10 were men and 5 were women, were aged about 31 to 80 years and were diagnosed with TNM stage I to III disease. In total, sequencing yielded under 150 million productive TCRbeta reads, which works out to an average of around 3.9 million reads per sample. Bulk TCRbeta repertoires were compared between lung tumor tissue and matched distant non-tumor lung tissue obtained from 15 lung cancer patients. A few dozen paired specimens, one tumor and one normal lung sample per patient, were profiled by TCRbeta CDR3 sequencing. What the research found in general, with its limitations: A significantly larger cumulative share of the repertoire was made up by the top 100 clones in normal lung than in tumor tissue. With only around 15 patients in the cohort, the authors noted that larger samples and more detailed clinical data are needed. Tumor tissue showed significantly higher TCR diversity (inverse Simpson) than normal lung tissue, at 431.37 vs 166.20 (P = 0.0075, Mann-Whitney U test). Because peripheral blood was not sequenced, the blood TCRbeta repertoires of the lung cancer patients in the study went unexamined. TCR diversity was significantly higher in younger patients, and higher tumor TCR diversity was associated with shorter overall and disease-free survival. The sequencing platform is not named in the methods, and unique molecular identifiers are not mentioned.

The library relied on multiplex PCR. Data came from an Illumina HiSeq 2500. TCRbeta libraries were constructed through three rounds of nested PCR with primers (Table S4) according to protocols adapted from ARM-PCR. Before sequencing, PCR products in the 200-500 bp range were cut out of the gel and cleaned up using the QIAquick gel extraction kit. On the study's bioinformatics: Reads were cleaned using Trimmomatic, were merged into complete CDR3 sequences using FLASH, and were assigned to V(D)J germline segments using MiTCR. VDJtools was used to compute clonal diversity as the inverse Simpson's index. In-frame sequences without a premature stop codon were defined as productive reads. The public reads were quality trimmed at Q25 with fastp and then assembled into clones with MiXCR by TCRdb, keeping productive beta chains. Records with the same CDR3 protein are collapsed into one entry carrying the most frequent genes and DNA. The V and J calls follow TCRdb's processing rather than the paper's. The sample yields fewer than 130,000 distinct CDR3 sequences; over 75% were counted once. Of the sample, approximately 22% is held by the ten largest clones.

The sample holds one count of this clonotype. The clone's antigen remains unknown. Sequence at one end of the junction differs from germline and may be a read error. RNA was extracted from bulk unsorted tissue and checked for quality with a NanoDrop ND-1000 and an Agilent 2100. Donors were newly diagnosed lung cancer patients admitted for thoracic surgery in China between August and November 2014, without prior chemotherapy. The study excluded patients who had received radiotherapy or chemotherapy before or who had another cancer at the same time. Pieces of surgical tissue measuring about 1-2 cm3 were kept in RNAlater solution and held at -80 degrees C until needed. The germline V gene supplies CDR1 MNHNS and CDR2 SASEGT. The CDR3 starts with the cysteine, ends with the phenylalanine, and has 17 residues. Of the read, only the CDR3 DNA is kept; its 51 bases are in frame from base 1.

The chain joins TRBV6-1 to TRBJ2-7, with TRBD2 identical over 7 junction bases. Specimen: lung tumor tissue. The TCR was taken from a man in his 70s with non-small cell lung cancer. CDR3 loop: CASSGGPAGGSFYEQDF. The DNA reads TGTGCCAGCAGTGGAGGACCAGCTGGCGGGAGTTTTTACGAGCAGGACTTC.